The clone carrying this T cell receptor beta chain was counted many times. The authors built TCR beta libraries using iRepertoire HTBI primers and Arm-PCR of CDR3 regions. TCRdb independently ran MiXCR on the multiplex PCR reads; one entry per CDR3 protein. The sample shows roughly 560,000 distinct CDR3 sequences, around 12% of them seen only once. V was cut by 6 bases and J by 1 base, with 9 bases left in between. The CDR3 contains 13 residues. Per the germline V gene, CDR1 is SNHLY and CDR2 is FYNNEI. Sample time point: newly diagnosed GD, antithyroid drugs for less than 3 months. Scientists built the TCR library using RNA that was extracted from PBMCs. Patients were enrolled at an endocrinology department in Xi'an, China. These data belong to a study of regulatory T cells in long-lasting Graves disease. The data also belong to a second study, concerning T cells in Graves' hyperthyroidism and ophthalmopathy. That paper adds: Orbital computed tomography, thyroid ultrasound, serum thyroxine and TRAb, and clinical symptoms together informed the diagnoses.

The starting material was peripheral blood mononuclear cells (PBMCs), obtained at new diagnosis, from a patient treated with antithyroid drugs. The V call is TRBV2, the J call TRBJ1-1; D ambiguous. This TCR was sampled from a woman aged 30 to 39 with Graves disease. Here the CDR3 reads CASRTAGNTEAFF. The CDR3 DNA follows: TGTGCCAGCAGGACGGCAGGGAACACTGAAGCTTTCTTT. Complete variable domain (other parts from reference TRBV2 and TRBJ1-1): EPEVTQTPSHQVTQMGQEVILRCVPISNHLYFYWYRQILGQKVEFLVSFYNNEISEKSEIFDDQFSVERPDGSNFTLKIRSTKLEDSAMYFCASRTAGNTEAFFGQGTRLTVV.